What follows is one T cell receptor (beta chain) and its context. Its antigen is undetermined. The germline gene is not matched at one end of the junction; a read error may be the cause. This CDR3 is also generated by other DNA sequences in the sample. These data originate in a study of cytomegalovirus exposure and HLA in healthy donors. The study's findings and limits: Prior analysis indicated that the majority of TCR beta V segments exhibited productivity approximately 90% or approximately 30% of the time. The investigators catalogued 150 or so TCR beta chains as cytomegalovirus-associated. It was shown in a later analysis that HLA-associated TCR beta chains were more clonally expanded than other, equally common chains.

Primers: 60 Vbeta forward and 13 Jbeta reverse. In the original analysis: An analysis performed later counted 81 million or so unique TCR beta chains (around 10 million of them shared). The repertoire was sequenced with immunoSEQ multiplex PCR; TCRdb's copy has only in-frame clones and lacks some. Clonal size and the V and J genes are those of that table, whereas D and trimming came from the DNA. Of 150,000 to 200,000 clones detected, around nine tenths appear once; the ten largest clones hold almost 2%. CDR1 is PRHDT and CDR2 is FYEKMQ in the germline V gene (reference sequence). The CDR3 is made up of 12 amino acids.

The chain uses TRBV13 and TRBJ2-3, with D hard to call. This sequence originates from a woman aged 18-29 years in good health and CMV-seronegative. The sample consisted of PBMCs. CDR3: CASSLTADTQYF. CDR3 DNA: TGCGCCAGCAGCTTAACTGCAGATACGCAGTATTTT.